This entry concerns a single T cell receptor beta chain. Its specificity is unknown. CDR3 length equals 15 residues. V shed 5 bases, J shed 6 bases, and the junction held 11 bases outside the gene matches. Germline CDR1 is MNHEY and CDR2 is SVGEGT. The sample belongs to a study of blood T cells in healthy people across ages. General study findings and limits: Conclusively comparing naive with antigen-experienced cells was impossible with unsorted PBMCs. Strong correlation linked observed beta diversity and percent naive T cells.

Primed by a sample-barcoded 5' primer and a J-beta primer mix, a second PCR proceeded for about 6 to 12 cycles. Each of the cDNA molecules was tagged by a template-switch adaptor with 12 random nucleotides. There were at least 2.5 million CDR3-containing paired-end reads obtained from each sample. TCRdb reprocessed the 5' RACE reads with MiXCR, giving one entry per CDR3 protein. The table records some 1.5 million distinct CDR3 sequences, roughly 27% of them present only once. This clonotype was sampled from a woman under 40 in good health. Sequencing input: blood. The chain recombines TRBV6-2 or TRBV6-3 with TRBJ1-1, with 8 bases aligning to TRBD1. The CDR3 here is CASSAPGQGSAEAFF. The CDR3 bases are TGTGCCAGCAGTGCCCCCGGACAGGGTTCGGCTGAAGCTTTCTTT.